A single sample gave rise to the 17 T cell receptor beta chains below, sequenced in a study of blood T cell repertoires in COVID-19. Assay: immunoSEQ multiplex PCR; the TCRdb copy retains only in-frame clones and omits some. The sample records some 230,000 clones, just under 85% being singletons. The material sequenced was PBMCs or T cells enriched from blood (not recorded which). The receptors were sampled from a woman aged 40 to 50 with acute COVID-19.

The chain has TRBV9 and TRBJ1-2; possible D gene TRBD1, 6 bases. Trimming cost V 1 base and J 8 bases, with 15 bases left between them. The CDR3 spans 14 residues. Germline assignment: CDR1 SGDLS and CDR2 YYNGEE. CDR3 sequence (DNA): TGTGCCAGCAGCGTACAAGGGGGAGATGAGGGCTACACCTTC. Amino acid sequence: CASSVQGGDEGYTF.

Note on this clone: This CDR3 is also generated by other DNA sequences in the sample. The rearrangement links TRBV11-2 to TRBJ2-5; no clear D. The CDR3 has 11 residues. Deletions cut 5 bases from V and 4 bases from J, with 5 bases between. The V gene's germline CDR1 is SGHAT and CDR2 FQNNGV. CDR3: CASSPGETQYF. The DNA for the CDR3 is TGTGCCAGCAGCCCCGGAGAGACCCAGTACTTC.

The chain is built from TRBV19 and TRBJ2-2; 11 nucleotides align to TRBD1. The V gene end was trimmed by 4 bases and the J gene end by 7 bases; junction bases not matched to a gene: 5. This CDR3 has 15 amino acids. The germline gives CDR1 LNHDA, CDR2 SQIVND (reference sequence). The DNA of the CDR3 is TGTGCCAGTAGTAGAGGGACAGGGGGTAACGGGGAGCTGTTTTTT. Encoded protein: CASSRGTGGNGELFF.

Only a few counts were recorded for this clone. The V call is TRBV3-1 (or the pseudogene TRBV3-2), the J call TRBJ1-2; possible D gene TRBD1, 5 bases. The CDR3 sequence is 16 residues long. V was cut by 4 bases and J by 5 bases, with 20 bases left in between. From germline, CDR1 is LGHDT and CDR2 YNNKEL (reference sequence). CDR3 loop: CASSPEGLRGWYGYTF. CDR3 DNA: TGTGCCAGCAGCCCGGAGGGACTCCGGGGATGGTATGGCTACACCTTC.

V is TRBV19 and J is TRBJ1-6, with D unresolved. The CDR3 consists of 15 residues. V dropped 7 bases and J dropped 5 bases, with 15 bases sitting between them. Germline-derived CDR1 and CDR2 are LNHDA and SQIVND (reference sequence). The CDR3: CASNTSALDNSPLHF. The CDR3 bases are TGTGCCAGTAATACAAGTGCCCTGGATAATTCACCCCTCCACTTT.

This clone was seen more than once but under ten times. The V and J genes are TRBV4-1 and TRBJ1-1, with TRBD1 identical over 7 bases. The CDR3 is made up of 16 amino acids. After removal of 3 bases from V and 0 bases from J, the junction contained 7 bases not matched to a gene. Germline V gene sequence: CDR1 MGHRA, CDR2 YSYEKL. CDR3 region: CASSHPDRRMNTEAFF. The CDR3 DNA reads TGCGCCAGCAGCCACCCGGACAGGAGGATGAACACTGAAGCTTTCTTT.

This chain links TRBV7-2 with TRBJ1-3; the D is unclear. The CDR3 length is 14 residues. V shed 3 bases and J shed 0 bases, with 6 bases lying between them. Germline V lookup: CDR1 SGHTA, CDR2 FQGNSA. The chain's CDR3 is CASSFGPSGNTIYF. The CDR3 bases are TGTGCCAGCAGCTTTGGCCCCTCTGGAAACACCATATATTTT.

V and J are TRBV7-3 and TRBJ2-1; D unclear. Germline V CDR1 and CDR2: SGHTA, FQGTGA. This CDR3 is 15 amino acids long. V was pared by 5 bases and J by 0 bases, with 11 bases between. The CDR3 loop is CASSPRPSSYNEQFF. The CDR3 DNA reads TGTGCCAGCAGCCCGCGCCCAAGCTCCTACAATGAGCAGTTCTTC. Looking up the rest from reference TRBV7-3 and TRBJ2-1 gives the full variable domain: GAGVSQTPSNKVTEKGKYVELRCDPISGHTALYWYRQSLGQGPEFLIYFQGTGAADDSGLPNDRFFAVRPEGSVSTLKIQRTERGDSAVYLCASSPRPSSYNEQFFGPGTRLTVL.

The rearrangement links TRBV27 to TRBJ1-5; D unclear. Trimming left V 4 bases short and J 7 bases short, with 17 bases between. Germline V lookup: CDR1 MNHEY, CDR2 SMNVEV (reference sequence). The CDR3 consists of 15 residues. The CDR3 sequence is CASSSDQSVGQPQHF. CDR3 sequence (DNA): TGTGCCAGCAGTTCCGACCAGAGCGTCGGACAGCCCCAGCATTTT.

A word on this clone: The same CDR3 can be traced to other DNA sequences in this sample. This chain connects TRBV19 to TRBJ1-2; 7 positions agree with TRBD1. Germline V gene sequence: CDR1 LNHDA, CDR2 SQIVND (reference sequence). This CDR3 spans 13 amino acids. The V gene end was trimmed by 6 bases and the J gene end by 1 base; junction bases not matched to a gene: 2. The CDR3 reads CASSRDSNYGYTF. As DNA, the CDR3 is TGTGCCAGTAGCCGGGACAGTAACTATGGCTACACCTTC.

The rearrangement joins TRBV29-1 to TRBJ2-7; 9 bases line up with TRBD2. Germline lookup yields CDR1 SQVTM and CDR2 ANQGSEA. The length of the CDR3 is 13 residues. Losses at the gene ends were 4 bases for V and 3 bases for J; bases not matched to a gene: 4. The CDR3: CSVVAGDNYEQYF. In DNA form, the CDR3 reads TGCAGCGTTGTAGCGGGAGATAACTACGAGCAGTACTTC.

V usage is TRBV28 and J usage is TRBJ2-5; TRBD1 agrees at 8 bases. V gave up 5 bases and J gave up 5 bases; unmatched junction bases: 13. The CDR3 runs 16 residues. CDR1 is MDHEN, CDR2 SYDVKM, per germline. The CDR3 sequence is CASSDRQTGAGETQYF. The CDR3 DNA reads TGTGCCAGCAGTGATAGACAGACAGGGGCGGGGGAGACCCAGTACTTC.

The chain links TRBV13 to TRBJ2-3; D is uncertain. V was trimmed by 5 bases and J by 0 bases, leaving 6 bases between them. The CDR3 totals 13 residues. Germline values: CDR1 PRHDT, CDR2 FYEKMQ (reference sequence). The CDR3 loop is CASSASSTDTQYF. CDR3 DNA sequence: TGTGCCAGCAGCGCGAGCAGCACAGATACGCAGTATTTT.

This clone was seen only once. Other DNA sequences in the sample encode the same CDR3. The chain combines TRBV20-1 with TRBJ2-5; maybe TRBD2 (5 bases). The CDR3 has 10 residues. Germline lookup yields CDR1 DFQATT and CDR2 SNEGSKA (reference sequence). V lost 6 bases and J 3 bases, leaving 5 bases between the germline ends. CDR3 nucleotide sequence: TGCAGTGCACTAGAAGAGACCCAGTACTTC. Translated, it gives CSALEETQYF.

CDR3 protein: CASSLTGDTEAFF. The CDR3 nucleotides read TGCGCCAGCAGCCTTACAGGCGACACTGAAGCTTTCTTT. The chain is built from TRBV5-1 and TRBJ1-1; maybe TRBD1 (5 bases). CDR1 SGHRS and CDR2 YFSETQ come from the germline V gene. This CDR3 contains 13 residues. Trimming pared 4 bases from V and 3 bases from J, leaving 10 bases between.

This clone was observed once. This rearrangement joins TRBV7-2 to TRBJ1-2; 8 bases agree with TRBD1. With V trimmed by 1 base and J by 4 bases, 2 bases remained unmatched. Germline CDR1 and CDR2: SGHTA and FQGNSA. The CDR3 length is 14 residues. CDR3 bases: TGTGCCAGCAGCTTAGGGACAGGGATCTATGGCTACACCTTC. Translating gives CASSLGTGIYGYTF. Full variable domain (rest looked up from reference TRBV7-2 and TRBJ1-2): GAGVSQSPSNKVTEKGKDVELRCDPISGHTALYWYRQSLGQGLEFLIYFQGNSAPDKSGLPSDRFSAERTGGSVSTLTIQRTQQEDSAVYLCASSLGTGIYGYTFGSGTRLTVV.

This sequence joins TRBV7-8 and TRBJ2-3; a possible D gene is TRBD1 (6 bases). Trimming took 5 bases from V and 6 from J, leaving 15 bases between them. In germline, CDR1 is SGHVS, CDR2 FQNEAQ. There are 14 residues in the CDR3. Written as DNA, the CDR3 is TGTGCCAGCAGCAGGGACACCTTTCAGGATACGCAGTATTTT. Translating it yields CASSRDTFQDTQYF.